Detailed here is one T cell receptor (beta chain). This sample was taken from a study of fetal regulatory T cell absence and autoimmunity. The CDR3 has 14 amino acids. V was cut by 1 base and J by 6 bases, with 10 bases left in between. The germline gives CDR1 SGHNT, CDR2 YYREEE (reference sequence). Repertoires were generated with immunoSEQ multiplex PCR, while TCRdb's copy carries only in-frame clones and drops some. This table has 95,000 to 100,000 clones, about two thirds appearing once. Sequenced sample: pancreas tissue. The gene calls are TRBV5-4 and TRBJ1-4; D may be TRBD1 (6 bases). The sequence came from a male donor with IPEX syndrome. CDR3 nucleotides: TGTGCCAGCAGCTTGCGAGGGGGAGATGAAAAACTGTTTTTT. It codes for CASSLRGGDEKLFF.